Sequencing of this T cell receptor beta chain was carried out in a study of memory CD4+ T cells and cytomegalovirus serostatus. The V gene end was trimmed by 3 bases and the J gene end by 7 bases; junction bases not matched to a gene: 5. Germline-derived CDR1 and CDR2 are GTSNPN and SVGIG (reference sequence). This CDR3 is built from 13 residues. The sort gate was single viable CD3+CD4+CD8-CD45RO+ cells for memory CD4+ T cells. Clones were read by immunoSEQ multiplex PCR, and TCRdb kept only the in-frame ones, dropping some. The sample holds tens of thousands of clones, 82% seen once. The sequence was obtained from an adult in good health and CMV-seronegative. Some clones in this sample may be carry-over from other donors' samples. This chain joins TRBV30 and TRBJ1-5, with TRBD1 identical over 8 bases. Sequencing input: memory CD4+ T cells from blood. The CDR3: CAWSGQGLQPQHF. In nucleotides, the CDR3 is TGTGCCTGGAGCGGACAGGGTCTGCAGCCCCAGCATTTT.